This T cell receptor beta chain was sequenced for a study of T cell changes during pregnancy in multiple sclerosis. The CDR3 runs 14 residues. Per germline, CDR1 ENHRY and CDR2 SYGVKD. V lost 7 bases and J 4 bases, leaving 17 bases between the germline ends. Measured with immunoSEQ multiplex PCR; TCRdb has only the in-frame clones, and not every one. The data show 15,000 to 20,000 clones, with less than 90% seen just once and 15% to 20% held by the top ten. Source: CD8+ T cells from peripheral blood mononuclear cells, taken in the third trimester of pregnancy. The rearrangement joins TRBV10-3 to TRBJ2-7; the D is unclear. The TCR sequence derives from a female donor in good health, enrolled as a control in a pregnancy study. The CDR3 is CAITPGPTGYEQYF. CDR3 nucleotides: TGTGCCATCACCCCCGGTCCCACCGGGTACGAGCAGTACTTC.